The sequence of this T cell receptor beta chain was determined in a study of blood T cell repertoires in COVID-19. Germline-derived CDR1 and CDR2 are SQVTM and ANQGSEA. The CDR3 length is 13 residues. The germline V and J ends were trimmed by 4 bases and 5 bases, with 14 bases remaining between them. Method: immunoSEQ multiplex PCR; TCRdb's copy keeps in-frame clones and lacks some. This table holds 150,000 to 200,000 clones, about 88% found once. The source material was peripheral blood. This chain connects TRBV29-1 to TRBJ2-5, with D tentatively TRBD1 (5 bases). The sequence came from a woman at least 80 years old in a cohort sampled during active or convalescent COVID-19. The CDR3 loop reads CSVAGGAGETQYF. The CDR3 region has the DNA TGCAGCGTTGCAGGTGGGGCTGGGGAGACCCAGTACTTC.